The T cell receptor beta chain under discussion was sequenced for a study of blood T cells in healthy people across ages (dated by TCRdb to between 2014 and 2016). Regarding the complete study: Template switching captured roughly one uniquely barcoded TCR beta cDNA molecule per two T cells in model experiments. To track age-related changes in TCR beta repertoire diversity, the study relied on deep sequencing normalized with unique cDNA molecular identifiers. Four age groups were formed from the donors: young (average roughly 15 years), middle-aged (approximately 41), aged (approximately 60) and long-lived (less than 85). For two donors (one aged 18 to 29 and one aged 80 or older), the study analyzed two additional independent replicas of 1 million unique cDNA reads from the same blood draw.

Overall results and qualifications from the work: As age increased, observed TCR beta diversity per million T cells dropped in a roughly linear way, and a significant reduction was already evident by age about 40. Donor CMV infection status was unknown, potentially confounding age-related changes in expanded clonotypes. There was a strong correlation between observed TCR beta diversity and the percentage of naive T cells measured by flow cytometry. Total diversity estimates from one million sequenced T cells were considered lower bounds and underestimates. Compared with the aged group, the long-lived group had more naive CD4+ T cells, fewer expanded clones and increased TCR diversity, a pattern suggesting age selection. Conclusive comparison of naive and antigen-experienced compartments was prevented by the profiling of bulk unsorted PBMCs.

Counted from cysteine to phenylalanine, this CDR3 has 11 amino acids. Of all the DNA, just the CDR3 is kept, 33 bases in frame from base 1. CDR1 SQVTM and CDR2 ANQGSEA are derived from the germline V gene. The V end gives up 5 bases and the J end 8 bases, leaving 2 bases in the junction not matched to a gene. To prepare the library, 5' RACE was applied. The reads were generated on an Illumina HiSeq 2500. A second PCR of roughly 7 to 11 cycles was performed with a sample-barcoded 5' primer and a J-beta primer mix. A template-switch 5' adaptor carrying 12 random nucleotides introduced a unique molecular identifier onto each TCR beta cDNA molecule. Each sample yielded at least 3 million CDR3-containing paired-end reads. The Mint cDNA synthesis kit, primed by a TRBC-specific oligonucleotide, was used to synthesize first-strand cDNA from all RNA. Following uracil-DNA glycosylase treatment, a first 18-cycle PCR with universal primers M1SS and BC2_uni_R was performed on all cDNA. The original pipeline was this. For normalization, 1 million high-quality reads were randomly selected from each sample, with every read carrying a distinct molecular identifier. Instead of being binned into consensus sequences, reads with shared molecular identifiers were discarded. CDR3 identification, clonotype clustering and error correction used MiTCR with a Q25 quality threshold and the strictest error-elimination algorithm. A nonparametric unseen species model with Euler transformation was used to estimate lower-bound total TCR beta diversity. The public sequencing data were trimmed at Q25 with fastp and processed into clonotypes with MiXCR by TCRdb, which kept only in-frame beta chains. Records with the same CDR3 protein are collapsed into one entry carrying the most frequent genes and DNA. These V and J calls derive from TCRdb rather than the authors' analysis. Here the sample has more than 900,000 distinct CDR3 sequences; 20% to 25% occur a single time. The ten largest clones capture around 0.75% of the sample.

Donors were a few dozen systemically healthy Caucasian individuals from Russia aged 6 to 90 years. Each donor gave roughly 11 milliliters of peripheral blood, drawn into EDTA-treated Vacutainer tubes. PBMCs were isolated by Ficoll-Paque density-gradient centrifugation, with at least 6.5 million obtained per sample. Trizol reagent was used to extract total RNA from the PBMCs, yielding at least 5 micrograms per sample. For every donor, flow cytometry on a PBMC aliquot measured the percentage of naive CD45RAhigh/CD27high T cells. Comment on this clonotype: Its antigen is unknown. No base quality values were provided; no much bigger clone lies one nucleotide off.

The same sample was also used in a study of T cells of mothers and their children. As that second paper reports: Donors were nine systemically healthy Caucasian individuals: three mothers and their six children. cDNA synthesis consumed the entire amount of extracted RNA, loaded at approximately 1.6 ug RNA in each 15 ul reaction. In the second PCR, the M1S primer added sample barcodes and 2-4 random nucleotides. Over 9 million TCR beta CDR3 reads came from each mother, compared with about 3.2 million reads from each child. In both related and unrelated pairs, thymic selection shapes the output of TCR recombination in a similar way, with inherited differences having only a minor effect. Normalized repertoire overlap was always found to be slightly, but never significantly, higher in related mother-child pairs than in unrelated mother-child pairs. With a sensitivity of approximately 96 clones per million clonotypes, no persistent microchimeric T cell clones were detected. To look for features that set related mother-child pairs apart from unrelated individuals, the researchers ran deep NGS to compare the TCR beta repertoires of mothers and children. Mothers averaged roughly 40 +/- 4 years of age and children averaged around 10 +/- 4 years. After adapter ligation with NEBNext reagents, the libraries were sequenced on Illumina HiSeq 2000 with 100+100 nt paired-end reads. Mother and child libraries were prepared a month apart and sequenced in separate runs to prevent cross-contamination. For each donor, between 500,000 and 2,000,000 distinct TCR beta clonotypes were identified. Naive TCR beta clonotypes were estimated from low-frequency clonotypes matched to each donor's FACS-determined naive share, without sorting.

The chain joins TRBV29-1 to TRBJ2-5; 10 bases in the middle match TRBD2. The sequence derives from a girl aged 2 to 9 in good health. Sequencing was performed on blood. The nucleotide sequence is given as TGCAGCGTTTCTAGCGGGGGAACCCAGTACTTC. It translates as CSVSSGGTQYF.